This entry lists 8 T cell receptor beta chains sequenced from one sample in a study of CD8+CD57+ T cells in acquired aplastic anemia. Those patients picked for sequencing had displayed CD8+CD57+ cell expansion on flow cytometry. The template for TCR beta VDJ and CDR3 sequence profiling was genomic DNA. TCRdb used MiXCR to reprocess the reads, holding one entry per CDR3 protein. The sample shows about 180,000 distinct CDR3 sequences, less than 60% of them seen only once. The sample was sorted CD4+, CD8+, or CD8+CD57+ T cells (not recorded which) from PBMCs. All receptors come from a human donor with aplastic anemia.

There are many counts of this clonotype. The V call is TRBV5-4, the J call TRBJ2-3; TRBD2 aligns across 13 bases. The germline CDR1 and CDR2 sequences are SGHNT and YYREEE (reference sequence). Unmatched junction bases numbered 5, after V lost 0 bases and J lost 7 bases. The CDR3 length is 16 residues. CDR3 loop: CASSLGGGLAGHTQYF. DNA for the CDR3: TGTGCCAGCAGCTTGGGGGGGGGACTAGCGGGACATACGCAGTATTTT.

This rearrangement joins TRBV24-1 to TRBJ2-1; no definite D call. Trimming removed 6 bases at V and 4 bases at J, with 9 bases between. From germline, CDR1 is KGHDR and CDR2 SFDVKD. The CDR3 totals 13 residues. The CDR3 DNA reads as TGTGCCACCAGTCCACGTTTATACAATGAGCAGTTCTTC. It encodes CATSPRLYNEQFF.

This clonotype was observed at least ten times. The gene calls are TRBV27 and TRBJ2-7; 8 bases line up with TRBD1. The CDR3 is made up of 15 amino acids. CDR1 is MNHEY, CDR2 SMNVEV, per germline (reference sequence). V trimming: 6 bases; J trimming: 3 bases; junction bases outside the gene matches: 10. The CDR3 here is CASSLRGQEFYEQYF. CDR3 nucleotide sequence: TGTGCCAGCAGCCTACGGGGACAGGAGTTCTACGAGCAGTACTTC.

This clonotype was picked up a small number of times. The chain has TRBV2 and TRBJ1-3; D is unresolved. This CDR3 contains 12 residues. V was shortened by 6 bases and J by 7 bases, with 10 bases between the two germline ends. Germline V CDR1 and CDR2: SNHLY, FYNNEI. The CDR3 sequence is CASRVTGNTIYF. In DNA, the CDR3 is TGTGCCAGCAGGGTGACCGGGAACACCATATATTTT.

This clonotype was detected many times. The V gene is TRBV12-3 or TRBV12-4, the J gene TRBJ2-7; D is uncertain. Between the trimmed V and J ends, which lost 5 bases and 8 bases, there was a span of 16 bases. CDR3 length equals 13 residues. This chain's CDR3 is CASSDVFIHKQYF. Written as DNA, the CDR3 is TGTGCCAGCAGTGACGTATTCATCCACAAGCAGTACTTC.

The chain is built from TRBV7-9 and TRBJ1-4, with TRBD1 matching 9 bases. Trimming took 1 base from V and 5 from J; bases not matched to a gene: 2. Germline V CDR1 and CDR2: SEHNR, FQNEAQ (reference sequence). The CDR3 runs 15 residues. CDR3 coding DNA: TGTGCCAGCAGCTTAGGAGGGACAGGGAATGAAAAACTGTTTTTT. It is translated as CASSLGGTGNEKLFF.

V is TRBV2 and J is TRBJ1-5; the D gene is possibly TRBD1 (5 bases). The germline V gene has CDR1 SNHLY and CDR2 FYNNEI. Between the trimmed V and J ends, which lost 4 bases and 7 bases, there was a span of 14 bases. The CDR3 has 14 residues. The CDR3 region has the DNA TGTGCCAGCAGTGTGACAGAGGGCCAGCAGCCCCAGCATTTT. This sequence encodes CASSVTEGQQPQHF.

This clonotype has ten or more counts. The rearrangement joins TRBV20-1 to TRBJ2-5, with 10 bases lining up with TRBD2. The CDR3 runs 15 residues. Germline CDR1 DFQATT, CDR2 SNEGSKA (reference sequence). V was pared by 3 bases and J by 4 bases, with 8 bases of the junction left unmatched. The CDR3 DNA sequence: TGCAGTGCTAGTACGCCTAGCGGGAGAGGAGAGACCCAGTACTTC. As protein: CSASTPSGRGETQYF.